This record covers a single T cell receptor beta chain. Its antigen is currently unknown. PCR employed 60 Vbeta and 13 Jbeta primers. This table comes from immunoSEQ multiplex PCR, and its TCRdb copy is limited to in-frame clones, with some not included. The table lists around 150,000 clones, around 77% of them singletons. CDR1 PRHDT and CDR2 FYEKMQ come from the germline V gene (reference sequence). V dropped 1 base and J dropped 9 bases, with 16 bases sitting between them. The CDR3 is made up of 15 amino acids. These data come from a study of cytomegalovirus exposure and HLA in healthy donors. Points from the study as a whole: After further analysis at a later stage, 15,000 to 20,000 TCR beta sequences were associated with HLA alleles at 0.05 false discovery rate.

The chain recombines TRBV13 with TRBJ2-1, with D tentatively TRBD1 (6 bases). Specimen: PBMCs. This clonotype was obtained from a man aged 30 to 45 in good health and CMV-seronegative. For the CDR3, the DNA is TGTGCCAGCAGCTTAGTCCCCAGGGGTTCTGTTGAGCAGTTCTTC. Translation: CASSLVPRGSVEQFF. The whole variable domain, filled in from reference TRBV13 and TRBJ2-1, reads AAGVIQSPRHLIKEKRETATLKCYPIPRHDTVYWYQQGPGQDPQFLISFYEKMQSDKGSIPDRFSAQQFSDYHSELNMSSLELGDSALYFCASSLVPRGSVEQFFGPGTRLTVL.